The 17 T cell receptor beta chains presented below share a single source sample, sequenced in a study of sequential checkpoint blockade in melanoma. Stated treatment: randomized to nivolumab then ipilimumab (arm A) or the reverse (arm B). TCRdb's copy holds only in-frame clones and misses some; the assay was immunoSEQ multiplex PCR. The data hold more than 15,000 clones, with roughly 73% observed a single time. Sequencing used CD8+ T cells sorted from blood (inferred from file names), obtained from a patient given nivolumab and ipilimumab in sequence. The receptors derive from a human donor with melanoma.

This clone was seen only a few times. Here the CDR3 DNA reads TGTGCCAGCAGCCCCAGCTCCTACAATGAGCAGTTCTTC. Encoded protein: CASSPSSYNEQFF. The rearrangement links TRBV7-8 to TRBJ2-1; D remains unclear. CDR1 SGHVS and CDR2 FQNEAQ come from the germline V gene. V lost 5 bases, J lost 0 bases, and 5 bases lay in between. This CDR3 contains 13 residues.

CDR3 DNA sequence: TGCGCCAGCAGTCTGGAGCGGAGCACAGATACGCAGTATTTT. Translation: CASSLERSTDTQYF. This chain links TRBV5-1 with TRBJ2-3; D might be TRBD2 (5 bases). Germline CDR1 reads SGHRS; CDR2 reads YFSETQ. The CDR3 has 14 amino acids. The V and J ends lost 5 bases and 0 bases respectively, with 10 bases between them.

This rearrangement joins TRBV19 to TRBJ1-2; D remains unclear. Per the germline V gene, CDR1 is LNHDA and CDR2 is SQIVND (reference sequence). The CDR3 covers 13 residues. V lost 7 bases and J 0 bases, leaving 9 bases between the germline ends. DNA of the CDR3: TGTGCCAGTAAGAGAGAATCTAACTATGGCTACACCTTC. Its translation is CASKRESNYGYTF.

By frequency in the sample, this clone is medium-sized. The V call is TRBV12-5, the J call TRBJ1-2, with 10 bases lining up with TRBD1. CDR1 is LGHNT and CDR2 is FRNRAP in the germline V gene. With 6 bases clipped from V and 7 bases from J, the junction kept 8 bases outside the gene matches. This CDR3 contains 14 residues. The CDR3: CASGPEDRGGGYTF. DNA of the CDR3: TGTGCTAGTGGCCCAGAGGACAGGGGGGGTGGCTACACCTTC.

Only a few counts were recorded for this clone. This chain links TRBV5-3 with TRBJ2-7; 7 positions match TRBD2. TRBV5-3 is noted as an ORF with a role that remains uncertain. Unmatched junction bases numbered 8, after V lost 8 bases and J lost 6 bases. This CDR3 is built from 12 residues. The CDR3 spells CASSRTGGEQYF. The CDR3 DNA reads as TGTGCCAGCAGCCGGACGGGGGGCGAGCAGTACTTC.

This clone has just a few counts. The V gene is TRBV27, the J gene TRBJ2-5, with 12 bases matching TRBD1. Germline loops: CDR1 MNHEY, CDR2 SMNVEV (reference sequence). The ends lost 2 bases at V and 2 bases at J; junction bases unmatched: 12. The CDR3 is made up of 19 amino acids. CDR3 in amino acids: CASSLGVPGQGARQETQYF. The CDR3, as DNA: TGTGCCAGCAGTTTAGGCGTCCCGGGACAGGGGGCGCGGCAAGAGACCCAGTACTTC.

The chain has TRBV7-2 and TRBJ1-5; D remains unclear. V lost 2 bases to trimming and J lost 3 bases, with 17 bases between them. CDR1 is SGHTA, CDR2 FQGNSA, per germline. The length of the CDR3 is 17 residues. The CDR3 is CASSLIPMRVDNQPQHF. The CDR3 DNA sequence: TGTGCCAGCAGCTTAATTCCCATGAGGGTAGACAATCAGCCCCAGCATTTT. The complete variable domain, with remaining parts taken from reference TRBV7-2 and TRBJ1-5, reads GAGVSQSPSNKVTEKGKDVELRCDPISGHTALYWYRQSLGQGLEFLIYFQGNSAPDKSGLPSDRFSAERTGGSVSTLTIQRTQQEDSAVYLCASSLIPMRVDNQPQHFGDGTRLSIL.

The J gene is TRBJ2-1, the V gene TRBV19; D might be TRBD1 (5 bases). Germline-derived CDR1 and CDR2 are LNHDA and SQIVND (reference sequence). This CDR3 has 14 residues. Deletions cut 4 bases from V and 4 bases from J, with 11 bases between. CDR3: CASSTRALYNEQFF. The DNA of the CDR3 is TGTGCCAGTAGTACCAGGGCCCTATACAATGAGCAGTTCTTC.

This clone was recorded only once. The chain couples TRBV19 to TRBJ2-1, with 8 bases fitting TRBD2. CDR1 and CDR2 from the germline V gene are LNHDA and SQIVND (reference sequence). This CDR3 has 14 amino acids. V lost 11 bases to trimming and J lost 7 bases; unmatched junction nucleotides: 13. The CDR3 nucleotides read TGTGCCTCTTCCCGGGGGGGCCTGAAGAATGAGCAGTTCTTC. Translating it yields CASSRGGLKNEQFF.

This chain connects TRBV9 to TRBJ2-2, with TRBD2 identical over 8 bases. The CDR3 is made up of 15 amino acids. V lost 5 bases and J lost 3; bases outside the gene matches: 6. Germline V gene lookup returns CDR1 SGDLS and CDR2 YYNGEE. In DNA form, the CDR3 reads TGTGCCAGCAGACCTGCGGGGGGCGACACCGGGGAGCTGTTTTTT. Its translation is CASRPAGGDTGELFF.

This clone was recorded many times. V and J are TRBV6-1 and TRBJ1-6; D is unclear. CDR1 is MNHNS, CDR2 SASEGT, per germline. The CDR3 loop spans 15 amino acids. The ends were cut back, 1 base at V and 7 bases at J, with 11 bases in the middle. The CDR3 bases are TGTGCCAGCAGTGAAGGCGAGGGTGGAAATTCACCCCTCCACTTT. Its translation: CASSEGEGGNSPLHF.

The chain couples TRBV19 to TRBJ2-1; the D gene is possibly TRBD2 (6 bases). Trimming pared 2 bases from V and 4 bases from J, leaving 15 bases between. The CDR3 length is 16 residues. Per the germline V gene, CDR1 is LNHDA and CDR2 is SQIVND (reference sequence). The CDR3 bases are TGTGCCAGTAGTATAAGCGGGTGGTCCCGATACAATGAGCAGTTCTTC. Translated, it gives CASSISGWSRYNEQFF.

This rearrangement joins TRBV9 to TRBJ2-4, with TRBD2 identical over 9 bases. The CDR3 is 16 residues long. After removal of 4 bases from V and 3 bases from J, the junction contained 8 bases not matched to a gene. Germline CDR1 SGDLS, CDR2 YYNGEE. The CDR3 region is CASSLSGGPGKNIQYF. The CDR3 region has the DNA TGTGCCAGCAGCCTTAGCGGGGGCCCCGGCAAAAACATTCAGTACTTC.

V and J are TRBV6-6 and TRBJ2-7; 8 nucleotides align to TRBD1. Germline assignment: CDR1 MNHNY and CDR2 SVGAGI (reference sequence). After removal of 3 bases from V and 3 bases from J, the junction contained 7 bases not matched to a gene. The CDR3 runs to 15 residues. DNA for the CDR3: TGTGCCAGCAGTTATCCCGCGGGGACAGGCTACGAGCAGTACTTC. Translated: CASSYPAGTGYEQYF.

The chain recombines TRBV7-9 with TRBJ2-1, with 7 bases aligning to TRBD1. CDR3 size: 15 residues. In germline, CDR1 is SEHNR, CDR2 FQNEAQ (reference sequence). V lost 5 bases and J lost 7; bases outside the gene matches: 11. The CDR3 DNA sequence: TGTGCCAGCAGCAACTCCGGGACAGCTCATAATGAGCAGTTCTTC. It translates to CASSNSGTAHNEQFF.

This chain links TRBV27 with TRBJ1-6; D not certain. The CDR3 is made up of 12 amino acids. The germline V gene encodes CDR1 MNHEY and CDR2 SMNVEV (reference sequence). V was clipped by 2 bases and J by 7 bases, with 3 bases between them. The CDR3 DNA reads TGTGCCAGCAGTTTACGGAATTCACCCCTCCACTTT. It codes for CASSLRNSPLHF.

This clone was detected only once. The gene calls are TRBV11-2 and TRBJ2-3; D uncertain. The germline V gene encodes CDR1 SGHAT and CDR2 FQNNGV. This CDR3 region has 11 residues. V lost 4 bases and J 5 bases, leaving 4 bases between the germline ends. The chain's CDR3 is CASSSLDTQYF. In DNA form, the CDR3 reads TGTGCCAGCAGCTCGTTAGATACGCAGTATTTT.